The sequence of this T cell receptor beta chain was determined in a study of CD8+CD57+ T cells in acquired aplastic anemia. Overall study: On average, sorted CD4+ and CD8+ cells gave around 3 ug of DNA.

Study-level findings and limits: Patients and controls shared just under 30 CD8+ CDR3 sequences, highly expressed in patients. The study found no significant CD8+ Simpson's diversity difference between patients and controls.

Selection for sequencing was limited to patients who had shown CD8+CD57+ cell expansion by flow cytometry. The diagnosis in all patients was severe acquired aplastic anemia. The CDR3 extends over 13 amino acids. V gave up 2 bases and J gave up 9 bases, with 14 bases separating them. Looked up from germline, CDR1 is ENHRY and CDR2 is SYGVKD. Points on this clonotype: Its antigen is as yet unknown. This CDR3 is missing its conserved last phenylalanine or tryptophan, likely due to a read error.

Investigators profiled TCR beta VDJ and CDR3 from genomic DNA template. TCRdb used MiXCR to reprocess the reads, holding one entry per CDR3 protein. Of about 160,000 distinct CDR3 sequences listed, about 70% are singletons. The clonotype was recovered from a human donor with aplastic anemia. Specimen: sorted CD4+, CD8+, or CD8+CD57+ T cells (not recorded which) from PBMCs. The rearrangement links TRBV10-3 to TRBJ2-7, with D tentatively TRBD2 (5 bases). The CDR3 protein is CAISEPRTPPQYS. In DNA, the CDR3 is TGTGCCATCAGTGAGCCGAGGACTCCGCCGCAGTACTCC.